This TCR beta chain was sequenced during a study of vaccination and CD4 T cells after COVID-19. Study-level background: Post-diagnosis, post-COVID samples were collected after a median 101 days, ranging 35 to 161.

Sequencing of the DNA from cultured CD4+ T cells was carried out with the Oncomine TCR Beta short-read assay. The template was genomic DNA from cultured CD4+ T cells. MiXCR was run by TCRdb on the PCR reads, yielding one entry per CDR3 protein. Here the sample spans about 15,000 distinct CDR3 sequences, roughly 50% being singletons. Findings of the study overall: The median number of SARS-CoV-2-reactive clonotypes increased from roughly 21 to 40, a change that did not reach significance.

Per the germline V gene, CDR1 is LNHDA and CDR2 is SQIVND (reference sequence). Trimming cost V 5 bases and J 1 base, with 14 bases left between them. The CDR3 runs to 16 residues. In regard to this clonotype: The antigen remains undetermined.

The sample's treatment: roughly 10-day PBMC culture with coronavirus spike peptide pools or control peptides (ViraFEST assay). The clonotype originates from a human donor who had recovered from COVID-19. V and J are TRBV19 and TRBJ2-2; D is uncertain. Sequencing used CD4+ T cells from blood, cultured in vitro, obtained before SARS-CoV-2 vaccination. The CDR3 region has the DNA TGTGCCAGTAGTGGCCCGAGATCCGGGAACACCGGGGAGCTGTTTTTT. Translation gives CASSGPRSGNTGELFF.